This TCR beta chain was sequenced for a study of neurological immune-mediated disorders. Time point reported: longitudinal time-point 1 (baseline). V was shortened by 2 bases and J by 3 bases, with 16 bases between the two germline ends. Germline V gene sequence: CDR1 SGDLS, CDR2 YYNGEE. This CDR3 spans 16 amino acids. This clonotype was observed at least ten times. Antigen unknown. In TCRdb, the 5' RACE reads were re-called with MiXCR into one record per CDR3 protein. The data hold some 60,000 distinct CDR3 sequences, with around a tenth observed a single time. General observations from the study: Private repertoires in all groups were suggested by the finding that expanded clones across subjects shared no CDR3 amino acid sequences.

The TCR originated in a male donor with HTLV-1-associated myelopathy (HAM/TSP). The specimen was PBMCs. The gene calls are TRBV9 and TRBJ2-3, with D unclear. As DNA, the CDR3 is TGTGCCAGCAGCGTGGGGAACACTCGGAGTACAGATACGCAGTATTTT. It is translated as CASSVGNTRSTDTQYF.